What follows describes a single TCR beta chain. Germline CDR1 and CDR2: SGHTA and FQGNSA. The length of the CDR3 is 14 residues. The ends were cut back, 6 bases at V and 9 bases at J, with 15 bases in the middle. The method was immunoSEQ multiplex PCR; TCRdb's version includes in-frame clones alone and lacks a portion of them. The repertoire holds hundreds of thousands of clones, with roughly 90% as singletons. This sample stems from a study of Ad26.COV2.S vaccination and SARS-CoV-2 variants. Study in general: Participants got Ad26.COV2.S intramuscularly, once or twice 56 days apart.

Treatment here: 19 received Ad26.COV2.S at low or high dose, single or two shots; about 5 received placebo; per-sample allocation not given. The investigators took samples on day 63 after the first vaccine or placebo injection. This material consisted of peripheral blood, taken in a trial of Ad26.COV2.S vaccine versus placebo. This receptor was obtained from a person between 18 and 59 years old who received the Ad26.COV2.S COVID-19 vaccine or a placebo. The chain couples TRBV7-2 to TRBJ1-6; D is perhaps TRBD1 (6 bases). The CDR3 nucleotides are TGTGCCAGCAGAGGGGGGGCAGCTGGTTCACCCCTCCACTTT. Protein sequence: CASRGGAAGSPLHF.